The present TCR beta chain was sequenced within a study of blood T cell repertoires in COVID-19. Overall study: T cells, B-cell-depleted T cells, or PBMCs provided the cDNA or gDNA that served as material.

CDR1 SNHLY and CDR2 FYNNEI come from the germline V gene. V lost 3 bases to trimming and J lost 4 bases, with 21 bases between them. The CDR3 has 17 amino acids. TCRdb's copy holds only in-frame clones and misses some; the assay was immunoSEQ multiplex PCR. In the table there are 260,000 or so clones, over 75% of which are singletons. The study assigned cohorts using participant-reported clinical history. V gene TRBV2 combines with J gene TRBJ1-2; possibly TRBD1 for D (6 bases). Material: PBMCs or T cells enriched from blood (not recorded which). The source is a man in his late teens or twenties who had recovered from COVID-19. CDR3 sequence (DNA): TGTGCCAGCAGTGATTTAACTTTGGGGGCGCATAGCTATGGCTACACCTTC. This codes for CASSDLTLGAHSYGYTF.